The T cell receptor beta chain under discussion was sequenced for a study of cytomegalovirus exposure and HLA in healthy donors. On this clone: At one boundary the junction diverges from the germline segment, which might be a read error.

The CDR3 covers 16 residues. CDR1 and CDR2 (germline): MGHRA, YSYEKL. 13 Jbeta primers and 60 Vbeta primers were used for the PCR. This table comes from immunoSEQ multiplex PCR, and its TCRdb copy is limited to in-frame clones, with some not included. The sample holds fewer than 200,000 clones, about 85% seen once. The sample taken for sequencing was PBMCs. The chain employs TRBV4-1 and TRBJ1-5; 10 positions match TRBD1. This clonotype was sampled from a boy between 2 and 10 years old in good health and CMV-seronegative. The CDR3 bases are TGCGCCAGCGGCCATAACGGACAGGGGGTTAATCAGCCCCAGCATTTT. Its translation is CASGHNGQGVNQPQHF.